This T cell receptor (beta chain) was sequenced in a study of T cells in Graves' hyperthyroidism and ophthalmopathy. About the study: Any treatment followed the collection of peripheral blood at initial diagnosis.

Study-level findings and limits: Patients with ophthalmopathy were separated from those with stable hyperthyroidism by a 13 V-J model. Most expanded thyroid clonotypes above 0.001 also appeared in blood.

This clonotype came up many times. Its antigen is still unknown. CDR3 length: 13 residues. In germline, CDR1 is SGHRS, CDR2 YFSETQ. V was clipped by 3 bases and J by 4 bases, with 10 bases between them. RNA transcripts provided the source from which TCR beta CDR3 regions were amplified. TCR CDR3 underwent first-round RT-PCR with the HTBI primer set. Each CDR3 protein gets one entry after TCRdb re-called the multiplex PCR reads with MiXCR. The data show about 410,000 distinct CDR3 sequences, roughly 14% seen once. Any patient presenting with uncontrolled infection, other autoimmune disease, pregnancy or lactation was left out.

The sequenced sample consisted of blood. The receptor comes from a man younger than 35 with Graves' ophthalmopathy. The chain recombines TRBV5-1 with TRBJ1-2; D ambiguous. The CDR3 bases are TGCGCCAGCAGCTCCAAACAGCCCTATGGCTACACCTTC. It yields the protein CASSSKQPYGYTF.